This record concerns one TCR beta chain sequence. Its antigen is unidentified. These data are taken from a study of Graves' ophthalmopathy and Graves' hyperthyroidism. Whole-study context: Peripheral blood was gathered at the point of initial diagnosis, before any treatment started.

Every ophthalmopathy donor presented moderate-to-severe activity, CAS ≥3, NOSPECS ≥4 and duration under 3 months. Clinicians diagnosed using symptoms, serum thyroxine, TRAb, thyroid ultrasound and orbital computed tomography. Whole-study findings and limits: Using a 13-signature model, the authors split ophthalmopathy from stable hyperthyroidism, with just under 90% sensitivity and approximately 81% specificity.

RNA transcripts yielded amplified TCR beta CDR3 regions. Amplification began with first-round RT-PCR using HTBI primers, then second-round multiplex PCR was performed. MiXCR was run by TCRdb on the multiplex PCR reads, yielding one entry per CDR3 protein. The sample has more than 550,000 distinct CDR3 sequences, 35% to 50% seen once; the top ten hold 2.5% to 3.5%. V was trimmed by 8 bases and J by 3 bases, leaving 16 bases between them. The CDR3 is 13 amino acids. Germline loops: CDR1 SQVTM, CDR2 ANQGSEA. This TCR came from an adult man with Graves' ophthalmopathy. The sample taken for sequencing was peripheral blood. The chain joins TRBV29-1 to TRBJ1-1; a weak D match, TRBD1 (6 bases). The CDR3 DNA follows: TGCAGCTTCCAAACAGGGTCGGACACTGAAGCTTTCTTT. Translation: CSFQTGSDTEAFF.